The TCR beta chain described here comes from a study of identical twins. Whole-study findings and limits: It was cross-sectional statistical analysis, not following the same donors, that the conclusions relied on. Excess sharing between twins was weaker in beta out-of-frame sequences.

Each CDR3 protein gets one entry after TCRdb re-called the 5' RACE reads with MiXCR. The sample yields 450,000 or so distinct CDR3 sequences, 24% seen once. This clonotype has a handful of counts. What it recognizes is unknown. Deletions cut 1 base from V and 1 base from J, with 7 bases between. This CDR3 contains 14 residues. Germline CDR1 SGHKS, CDR2 YYEKEE (reference sequence). This sample was also put to use in a study of T cells expressing NK-cell markers. This second study says: Alpha-beta TCR T cells were the sole sorting target in several experiments, owing to an anti-gamma-delta TCR antibody. The study left the HCMV specificity of expanded NKG2C+ T cell clones unresolved.

This TCR came from a woman aged 18-30 years in good health. The rearrangement joins TRBV5-5 to TRBJ2-3; D gene ambiguous. Sequencing was done on a sample of CD4+ T cells sorted from blood. The CDR3 coding sequence is TGTGCCAGCAGCTTGATACCAGGCACAGATACGCAGTATTTT. As protein: CASSLIPGTDTQYF.